The clone carrying this TCR beta chain was detected only a few times. This sample stems from a study of response to subunit inactivated influenza vaccine. Trimming stripped 2 bases from V and 0 bases from J, with 12 bases between. CDR3 length: 16 residues. Per the germline V gene, CDR1 is SGHKS and CDR2 is YYEKEE (reference sequence). Each CDR3 protein gets one entry after TCRdb re-called the RT-PCR reads with MiXCR. The sample comprises about 520,000 distinct CDR3 sequences, about 25% of which are singletons, and approximately 2% rests with the top ten. This chain connects TRBV5-5 to TRBJ1-3; D uncertain. The sample here was CD4+ T cells sorted from PBMCs, taken 5 days after vaccination. The source is a man aged 45-65 years who received an inactivated influenza vaccine. CDR3 in DNA: TGTGCCAGCAGCTTAGCCGCACAAAACTCTGGAAACACCATATATTTT. This translates into CASSLAAQNSGNTIYF.